This T cell receptor beta chain emerged from a study of beta chain features in type 1 diabetes. Expressed TCRB transcripts were sequenced after all isolated RNA was converted to cDNA. Here immunoSEQ multiplex PCR was the method, and the copy in TCRdb shows in-frame clones only, minus some. Of 350,000 to 450,000 clones listed, roughly 13% are singletons. A remark on this clone: Its target is unknown.

One heparinised draw of blood, averaging roughly 120 mL, came from each donor. Purity exceeding 95% was reached by all sorted populations. Study-wide results and caveats: A potential influence of HLA type upon TCRB rearrangement remained unresolved herein. Equally in patients and controls, shorter templates might have been favored by PCR.

Germline V gene data show CDR1 as MGHRA and CDR2 as YSYEKL. The CDR3 length is 15 residues. Losses at the gene ends were 6 bases for V and 5 bases for J; bases not matched to a gene: 12. This clonotype originated in a man under 40 in good health. Sequenced sample: naive CD4+ T cells from blood. This sequence joins TRBV4-1 and TRBJ2-5; TRBD1 agrees at 7 bases. DNA for the CDR3: TGCGCCAGCAGTATACAGACAGGGCGAGGGGAGACCCAGTACTTC. This codes for CASSIQTGRGETQYF.